Included here is one TCR beta chain sequence, with context. As yet, its antigen is unknown. This CDR3 comprises 13 residues. V was shortened by 4 bases and J by 4 bases, with 11 bases between the two germline ends. The library targeted TCRbeta and was prepared with unique molecular identifiers. TCRdb analysed the PCR reads with MiXCR anew, one entry per CDR3 protein. The profile covers about 980,000 distinct CDR3 sequences, with roughly 29% appearing a single time and about 28% taken by the ten largest. This entry comes from a study of T-cell reconstitution after alpha-beta-depleted transplantation in children. Study-level results: T-cell counts and diversity at one year following transplant were attributed mainly to newly produced T cells.

The source is a boy less than two years old who had a stem cell transplant for SCID, so the T cells may come from the graft donor. The V and J genes are TRBV12-3 or TRBV12-4 and TRBJ2-7, with D tentatively TRBD2 (5 bases). The source was PBMCs, mostly from graft donor cells, collected 360 days after TCRalphabeta/CD19-depleted stem cell transplant. The CDR3 nucleotides read TGTGCCAGCAGTTACGGGGTAGAGTACGAGCAGTACTTC. This gives the protein CASSYGVEYEQYF.